This T cell receptor beta chain was retrieved from a study of T cells expressing NK-cell markers. Worth noting for this clonotype: Antigen unknown.

Study-level results: Dominant NKG2C+ clonotypes in six donors made up about 1.0-7.5% of CD8+ T cells. Specificity for HCMV among expanded NKG2C+ T cell clones was not established.

For TCR beta, cDNA was produced by 5'RACE template switching with UMIs. TCRdb re-called the 5' RACE reads and gives one entry per CDR3 protein, without DNA. The sample holds under 500,000 distinct CDR3 sequences. From germline, CDR1 is MNHEY and CDR2 SVGEGT. CDR3 length equals 12 residues. Sequenced sample: blood T cells: a sorted CD56 or NKG2C T cell subset, CD4+ or CD8+ T cells, or bulk PBMC T cells (not recorded which). The chain carries TRBV6-2 or TRBV6-3 and TRBJ2-1. The receptor was isolated from a woman between 18 and 69 years old in good health. The CDR3: CASTQIAGEQFF.